What follows is one T cell receptor beta chain and its context. The antigen it binds to is not known. No base quality information exists; no much larger clone differs at one position. The CDR3 goes from the cysteine to the phenylalanine over 13 residues. The DNA shown is the 39-base CDR3, in frame from base 1. At the junction V is shortened by 3 bases and J by 5 bases, with 8 bases in between. CDR1 and CDR2 were assigned from the germline V gene as SGHTA and FQGNSA. The T-cell fraction in tumor and uninvolved lung tissue was obtained from TCR sequencing using the immunoSEQ assay. Per the source publication's procedure: To analyze survival, patients were divided into a high T-cell fraction group (upper tertile) and a low T-cell fraction group (lower two tertiles), and the two groups were compared using a log-rank test. A signed-rank test was used to test differences in T-cell fraction between paired tumor and uninvolved lung samples. Imported from immuneACCESS, the table was reduced by TCRdb to in-frame sequences with V and J called. These copies leave out some clones; in studies compared against another copy, an unresolved V gene accounts for under half, and the cause of the remainder is not known. V and J calls and clone size are copied from that table; D and trimming were computed from the DNA. This sample has about 14,000 clones in its table, and roughly four fifths of those were observed once. The top ten constitute about 19% of the sample.

This sample is drawn from a study of tumor-infiltrating lymphocytes in localized non-small cell lung cancer (TCRdb year 2021). General notes on the study: Several histologies were represented in the cohort, which also included both smokers and never-smokers as well as patients whose samples were collected after neoadjuvant chemotherapy. Resected tumor tissue and uninvolved lung tissue described as non-adjacent to the tumor were contributed by each patient, with both tissues obtained from the same patient. Flow cytometry, multiplex immunofluorescence, RNA-seq, exome sequencing and proteomics were applied to the same patients as TCR sequencing, which was one of several integrated assays. In total, the ICON cohort was made up of 150 or so surgical patients who had localized non-small cell lung cancer and whose tumors were resected. For under 65 patients, immunoSEQ T-cell fraction was compared between paired tumor and uninvolved lung. Paper-wide results and their limitations: No association of tumor T-cell fraction from TCR sequencing with recurrence-free survival was found (p = 0.61). Because different assays used different pieces of the same tissue, technical variation could not be distinguished from intratumor heterogeneity. The TCR-derived T-cell fraction showed no difference between the flow cytometry-defined immunotypes IM1 (good prognosis) and IM2 (poor prognosis). Assay coverage varied across patients depending on available tissue quantity, so only a subset of the cohort had TCR sequencing. In line with immunofluorescence CD3 counts, TCRbeta sequencing supported higher T cell infiltration in tumors compared with uninvolved lung tissue.

ICON enrollment began in the first half of 2016, and the last patient was enrolled in late 2018. Fresh tumor and matched uninvolved tissue for in-depth immune analyses, including TCR sequencing, were collected from a subcohort of under 85 patients. TCR sequencing was performed on DNA isolated from bulk tissue, without cell sorting. The receptor's source is a human donor with non-small cell lung cancer. The sample comprised lung tumor tissue. In this chain, TRBV7-2 is recombined with TRBJ1-5; the D gene identity is not certain. The nucleotide sequence is TGTGCCAGCAGCTTTGGACCCTATCAGCCCCAGCATTTT. The resulting protein is CASSFGPYQPQHF.